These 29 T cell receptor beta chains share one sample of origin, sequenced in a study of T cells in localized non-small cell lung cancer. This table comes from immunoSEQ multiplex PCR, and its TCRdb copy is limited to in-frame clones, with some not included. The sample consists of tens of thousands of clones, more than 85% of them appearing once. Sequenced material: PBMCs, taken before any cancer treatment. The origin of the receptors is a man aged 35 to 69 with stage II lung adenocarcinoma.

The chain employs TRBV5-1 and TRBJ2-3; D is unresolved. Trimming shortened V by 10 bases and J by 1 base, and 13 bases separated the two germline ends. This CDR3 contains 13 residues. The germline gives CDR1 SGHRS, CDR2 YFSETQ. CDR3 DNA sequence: TGCGCCGTCCGTGGCGTGGGCACAGATACGCAGTATTTT. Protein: CAVRGVGTDTQYF.

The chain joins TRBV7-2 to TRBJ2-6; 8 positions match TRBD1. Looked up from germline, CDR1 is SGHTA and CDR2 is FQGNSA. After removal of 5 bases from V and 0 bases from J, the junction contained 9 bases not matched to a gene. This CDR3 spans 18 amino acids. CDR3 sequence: CASSPQTGVSSGANVLTF. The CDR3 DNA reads TGTGCCAGCAGCCCTCAGACAGGGGTAAGCTCTGGGGCCAACGTCCTGACTTTC. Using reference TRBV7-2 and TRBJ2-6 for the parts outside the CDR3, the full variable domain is GAGVSQSPSNKVTEKGKDVELRCDPISGHTALYWYRQSLGQGLEFLIYFQGNSAPDKSGLPSDRFSAERTGGSVSTLTIQRTQQEDSAVYLCASSPQTGVSSGANVLTFGAGSRLTVL.

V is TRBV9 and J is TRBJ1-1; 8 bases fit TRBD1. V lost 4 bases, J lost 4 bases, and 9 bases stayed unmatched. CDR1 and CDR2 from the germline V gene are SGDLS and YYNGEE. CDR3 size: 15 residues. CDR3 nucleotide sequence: TGTGCCAGCAGCTCCGTGGACAGGGCCGTCACTGAAGCTTTCTTT. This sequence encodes CASSSVDRAVTEAFF.

The CDR3 region is CASSLEAGGGDTQYF. As DNA, the CDR3 is TGTGCCAGCAGCTTAGAGGCGGGGGGGGGAGATACGCAGTATTTT. The rearrangement uses TRBV7-2 and TRBJ2-3, with 9 bases lining up with TRBD2. Germline-derived CDR1 and CDR2 are SGHTA and FQGNSA. Trimming at V came to 1 base and at J to 5 bases, leaving 4 bases not matched to a gene. The CDR3 is made up of 15 amino acids.

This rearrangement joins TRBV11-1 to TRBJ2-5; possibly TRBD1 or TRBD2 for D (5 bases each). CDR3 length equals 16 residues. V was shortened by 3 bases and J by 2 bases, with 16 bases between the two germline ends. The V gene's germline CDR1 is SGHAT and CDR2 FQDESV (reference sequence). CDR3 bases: TGTGCCAGCAGCTTCGGGGCGCCGACCAATCAAGAGACCCAGTACTTC. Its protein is CASSFGAPTNQETQYF.

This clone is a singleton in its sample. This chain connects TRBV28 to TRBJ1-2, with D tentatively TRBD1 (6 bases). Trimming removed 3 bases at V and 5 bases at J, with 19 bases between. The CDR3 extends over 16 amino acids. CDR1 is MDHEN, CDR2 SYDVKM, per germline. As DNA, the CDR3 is TGTGCCAGCAGTTTCCTCAACAGGGAAGAGGCGTATGGCTACACCTTC. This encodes CASSFLNREEAYGYTF.

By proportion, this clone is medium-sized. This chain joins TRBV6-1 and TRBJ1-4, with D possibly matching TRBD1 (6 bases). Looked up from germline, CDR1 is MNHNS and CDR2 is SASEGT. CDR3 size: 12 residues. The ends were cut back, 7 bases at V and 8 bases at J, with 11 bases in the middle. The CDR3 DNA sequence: TGTGCCAGCAAACAGGGTGGGGAAAAACTGTTTTTT. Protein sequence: CASKQGGEKLFF.

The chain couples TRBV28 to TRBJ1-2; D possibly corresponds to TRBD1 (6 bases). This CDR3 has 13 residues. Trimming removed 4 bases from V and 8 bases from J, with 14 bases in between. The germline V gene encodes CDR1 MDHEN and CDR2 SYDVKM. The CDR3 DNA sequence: TGTGCCAGCAGTTGGCACAGGGCAAGCGGCTACACCTTC. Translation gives CASSWHRASGYTF.

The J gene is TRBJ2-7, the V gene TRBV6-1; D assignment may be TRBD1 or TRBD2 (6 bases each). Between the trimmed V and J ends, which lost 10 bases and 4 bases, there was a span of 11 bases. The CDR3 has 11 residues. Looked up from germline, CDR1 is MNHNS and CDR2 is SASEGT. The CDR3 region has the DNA TGTGCCACCAGGGGAGGTTACGAGCAGTACGTC. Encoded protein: CATRGGYEQYV.

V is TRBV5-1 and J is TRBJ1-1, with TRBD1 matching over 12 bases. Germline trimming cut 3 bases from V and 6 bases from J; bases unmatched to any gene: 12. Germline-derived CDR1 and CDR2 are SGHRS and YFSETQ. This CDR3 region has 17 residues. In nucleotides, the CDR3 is TGCGCCAGCAGCTCTCCCGGGACAGGGGGCCGTGATTCTGAAGCTTTCTTT. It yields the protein CASSSPGTGGRDSEAFF.

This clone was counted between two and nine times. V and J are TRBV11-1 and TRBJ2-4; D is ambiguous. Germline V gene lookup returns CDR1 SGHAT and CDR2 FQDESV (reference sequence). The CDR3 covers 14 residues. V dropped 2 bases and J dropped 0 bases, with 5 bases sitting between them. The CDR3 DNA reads TGTGCCAGCAGCTTATCTGTAGCCAAAAACATTCAGTACTTC. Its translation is CASSLSVAKNIQYF.

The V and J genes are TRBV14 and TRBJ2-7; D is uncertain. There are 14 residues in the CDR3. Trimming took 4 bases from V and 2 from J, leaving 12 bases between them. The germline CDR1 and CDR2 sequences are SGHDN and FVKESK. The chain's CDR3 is CASSPSANPYEQYF. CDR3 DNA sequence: TGTGCCAGCAGCCCGTCTGCTAACCCCTACGAGCAGTACTTC.

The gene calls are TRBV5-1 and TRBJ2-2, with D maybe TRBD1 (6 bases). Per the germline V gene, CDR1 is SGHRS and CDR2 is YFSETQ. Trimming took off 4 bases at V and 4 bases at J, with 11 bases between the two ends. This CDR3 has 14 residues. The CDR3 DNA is TGCGCCAGCAGCCGACAGGATGGCACCGGGGAGCTGTTTTTT. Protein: CASSRQDGTGELFF.

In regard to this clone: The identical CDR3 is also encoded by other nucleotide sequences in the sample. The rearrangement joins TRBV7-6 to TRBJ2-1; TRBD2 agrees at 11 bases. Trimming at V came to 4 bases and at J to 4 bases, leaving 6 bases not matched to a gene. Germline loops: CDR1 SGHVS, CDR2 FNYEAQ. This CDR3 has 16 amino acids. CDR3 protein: CASSSLAGGNYNEQFF. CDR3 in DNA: TGTGCCAGCAGCTCCTTAGCGGGGGGGAATTACAATGAGCAGTTCTTC.

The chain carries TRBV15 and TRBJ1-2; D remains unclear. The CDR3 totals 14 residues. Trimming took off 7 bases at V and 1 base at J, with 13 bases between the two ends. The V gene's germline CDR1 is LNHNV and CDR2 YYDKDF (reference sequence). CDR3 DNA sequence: TGTGCCACCAACCTACTACACCGTAACTATGGCTACACCTTC. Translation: CATNLLHRNYGYTF.

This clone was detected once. The CDR3, as DNA: TGTGCCAGCAGCGGGACACCGAACACCGGGGAGCTGTTTTTT. Encoded protein: CASSGTPNTGELFF. The V call is TRBV5-6, the J call TRBJ2-2; D perhaps matches TRBD1 (6 bases). The V and J ends lost 4 bases and 0 bases respectively, with 7 bases between them. Germline V gene lookup returns CDR1 SGHDT and CDR2 YYEEEE. CDR3 length: 14 residues.

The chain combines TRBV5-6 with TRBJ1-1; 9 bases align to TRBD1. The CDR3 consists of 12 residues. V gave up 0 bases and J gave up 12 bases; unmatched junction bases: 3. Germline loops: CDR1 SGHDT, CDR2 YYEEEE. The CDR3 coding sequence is TGTGCCAGCAGCTTGGGGACAGGGGAAACTTTCTTT. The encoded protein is CASSLGTGETFF.

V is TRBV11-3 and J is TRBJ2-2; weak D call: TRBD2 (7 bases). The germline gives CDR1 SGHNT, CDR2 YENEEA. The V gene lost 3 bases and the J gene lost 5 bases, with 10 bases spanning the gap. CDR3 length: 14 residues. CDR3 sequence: CASSLGGQTGELFF. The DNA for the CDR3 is TGTGCCAGCAGCTTGGGGGGGCAAACCGGGGAGCTGTTTTTT.

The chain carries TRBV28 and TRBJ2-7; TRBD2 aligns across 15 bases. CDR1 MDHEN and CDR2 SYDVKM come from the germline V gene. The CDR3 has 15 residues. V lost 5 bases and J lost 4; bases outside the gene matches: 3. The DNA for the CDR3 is TGTGCCAGCAGTGGGACTAGCGGGGGGTTATACGAGCAGTACGTC. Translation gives CASSGTSGGLYEQYV.

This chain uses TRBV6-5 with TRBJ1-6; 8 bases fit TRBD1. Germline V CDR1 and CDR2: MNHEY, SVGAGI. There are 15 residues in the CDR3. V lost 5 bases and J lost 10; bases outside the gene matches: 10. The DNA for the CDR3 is TGTGCCAGCAGTATCGGACAGGGCTATAGATCACCCCTCCACTTT. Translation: CASSIGQGYRSPLHF.

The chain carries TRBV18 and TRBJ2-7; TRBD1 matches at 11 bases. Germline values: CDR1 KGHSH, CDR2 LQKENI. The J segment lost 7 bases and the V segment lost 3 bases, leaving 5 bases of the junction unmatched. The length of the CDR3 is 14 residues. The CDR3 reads CASSPGQGAREQYF. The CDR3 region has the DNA TGTGCCAGCTCACCTGGACAGGGGGCGAGGGAGCAGTACTTC.

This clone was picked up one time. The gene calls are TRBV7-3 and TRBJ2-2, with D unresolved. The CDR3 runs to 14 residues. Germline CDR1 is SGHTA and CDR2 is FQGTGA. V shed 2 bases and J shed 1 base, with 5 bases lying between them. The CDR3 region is CASSLGRNTGELFF. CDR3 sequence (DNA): TGTGCCAGCAGCTTAGGCAGGAACACCGGGGAGCTGTTTTTT.

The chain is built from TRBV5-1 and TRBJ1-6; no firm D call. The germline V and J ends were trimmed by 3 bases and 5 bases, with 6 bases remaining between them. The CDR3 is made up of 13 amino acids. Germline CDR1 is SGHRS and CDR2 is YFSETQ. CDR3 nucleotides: TGCGCCAGCAGCTCGGAGGATAATTCACCCCTCCACTTT. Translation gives CASSSEDNSPLHF. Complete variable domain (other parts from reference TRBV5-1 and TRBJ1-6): KAGVTQTPRYLIKTRGQQVTLSCSPISGHRSVSWYQQTPGQGLQFLFEYFSETQRNKGNFPGRFSGRQFSNSRSEMNVSTLELGDSALYLCASSSEDNSPLHFGNGTRLTVT.

The CDR3 sequence: CASSLTERGGVQFF. The CDR3 DNA reads as TGTGCCAGCAGCTTAACCGAAAGGGGCGGTGTGCAGTTCTTC. This rearrangement joins TRBV7-3 to TRBJ2-1; a possible D gene is TRBD1 (5 bases). The CDR3 has 14 amino acids. Germline CDR1 and CDR2: SGHTA and FQGTGA. V was shortened by 0 bases and J by 12 bases, with 15 bases between the two germline ends. Complete variable domain (other parts from reference TRBV7-3 and TRBJ2-1): GAGVSQTPSNKVTEKGKYVELRCDPISGHTALYWYRQSLGQGPEFLIYFQGTGAADDSGLPNDRFFAVRPEGSVSTLKIQRTERGDSAVYLCASSLTERGGVQFFGPGTRLTVL.

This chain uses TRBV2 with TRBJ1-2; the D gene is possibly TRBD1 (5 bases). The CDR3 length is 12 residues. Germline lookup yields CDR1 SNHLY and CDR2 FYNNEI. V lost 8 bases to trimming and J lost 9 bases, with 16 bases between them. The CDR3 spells CASSRDVESYTF. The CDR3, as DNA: TGTGCCAGCTCGAGGGACGTCGAAAGCTACACCTTC.

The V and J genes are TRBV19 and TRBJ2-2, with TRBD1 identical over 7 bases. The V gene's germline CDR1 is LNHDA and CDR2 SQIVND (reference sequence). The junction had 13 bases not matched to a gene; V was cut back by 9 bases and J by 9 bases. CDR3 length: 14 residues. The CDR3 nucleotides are TGTGCCAGCGCCGGGACAGAGGTTTATTGGGAGCTGTTTTTT. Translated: CASAGTEVYWELFF.

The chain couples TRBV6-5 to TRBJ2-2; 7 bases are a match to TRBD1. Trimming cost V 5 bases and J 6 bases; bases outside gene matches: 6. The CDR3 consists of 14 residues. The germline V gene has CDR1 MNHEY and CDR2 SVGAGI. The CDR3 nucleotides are TGTGCCAGCAGTCAGGGGACAGATTCCGGGGAGCTGTTTTTT. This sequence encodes CASSQGTDSGELFF.

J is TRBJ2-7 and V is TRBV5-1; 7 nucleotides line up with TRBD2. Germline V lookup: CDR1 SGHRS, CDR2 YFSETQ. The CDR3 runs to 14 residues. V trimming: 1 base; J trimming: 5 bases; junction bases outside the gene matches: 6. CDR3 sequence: CASSLNSGLHEQYF. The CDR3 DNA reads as TGCGCCAGCAGCTTGAATAGCGGGCTCCACGAGCAGTACTTC.

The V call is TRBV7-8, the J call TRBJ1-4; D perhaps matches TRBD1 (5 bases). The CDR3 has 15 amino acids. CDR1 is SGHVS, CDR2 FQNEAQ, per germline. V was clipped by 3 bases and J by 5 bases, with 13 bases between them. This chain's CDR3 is CASSLGGSRNEKLFF. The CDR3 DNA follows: TGTGCCAGCAGCTTGGGGGGGAGTAGAAATGAAAAACTGTTTTTT.